A selection of T cell receptor beta chains follows, all from one sample in a study of CD8 T cells in Susac syndrome. TCRdb re-analysed the immunoSEQ multiplex PCR reads in MiXCR, keeping a single row per CDR3 protein. The sample has about 290,000 distinct CDR3 sequences, approximately 90% seen once; the top ten hold approximately 0.2%. Sequences were obtained from CD8+ T cells from PBMCs. The receptors were gathered from a human donor with multiple sclerosis. CDR3s include the opening cysteine and the closing phenylalanine or tryptophan. The order of the fields is J gene, clone size, V gene, D gene, CDR3 DNA, CDR3 protein. The D gene is left open where the match is weak. A row's size may be missing; if present it is once, few, many or a size class.

>TRBJ2-7|.|TRBV19|.
TGTGCCAGTAGTCAACTGGACAGCGAAACCTACGAGCAGTACTTC
CASSQLDSETYEQYF
>TRBJ2-2|.|TRBV29-1|.
TGCAGCGTTAATGACTTCACCGGGGAGCTGTTTTTT
CSVNDFTGELFF
>TRBJ2-7|once|TRBV15|TRBD2
TGTGCCACCAGCACCCCCGGACTAGCAGTTTACGAGCAGTACTTC
CATSTPGLAVYEQYF
>TRBJ1-5|.|TRBV2|.
TGTGCCAGCAGGGAGGACAGAGATCAGCCCCAGCATTTT
CASREDRDQPQHF
>TRBJ2-1|.|TRBV4-2|.
TGTGCCAGCAGCCAAGATCCATCGGGGGAGCAGTTCTTC
CASSQDPSGEQFF
>TRBJ2-2|once|TRBV25-1|TRBD1
TGTGCCAGCAGTGAGGGGACAGGGGCTACCGGGGAGCTGTTTTTT
CASSEGTGATGELFF
>TRBJ2-3|.|TRBV7-9|.
TGTGCCAGCAGCGCCCCCCGGGACATTGAAGATACGCAGTATTTT
CASSAPRDIEDTQYF
>TRBJ2-7|.|TRBV6-5|TRBD1
TGTGCCAGCAGTTACCCGGACAGGGACGGCGAGCAGTACTTC
CASSYPDRDGEQYF
>TRBJ2-3|.|TRBV25-1|.
TGTGCCAGCAGTGAAGCCAGATTCACAGATACGCAGTATTTT
CASSEARFTDTQYF
>TRBJ1-2|.|TRBV5-1|.
TGCGCCAGCAGCGGGTACGACTATGGCTACACCTTC
CASSGYDYGYTF
>TRBJ2-7|.|TRBV7-8|.
TGTGCCAGCAGTTTTTACGGGCAGGAGCAGTACTTC
CASSFYGQEQYF
>TRBJ1-1|.|TRBV30|.
TGTGCCTGGAAACCCAAGGGGGTTTTACGGACTGAAGCTTTCTTT
CAWKPKGVLRTEAFF
>TRBJ2-2|.|TRBV5-6|TRBD2
TGTGCCAGCAGCCCCCAGACCCTAGCGGGAGGACCTTCGGGCACCGGGGAGCTGTTTTTT
CASSPQTLAGGPSGTGELFF
>TRBJ2-5|few|TRBV5-6|.
TGTGCCAGCAGCTTGTGGGTCGCAAACCAAGAGACCCAGTACTTC
CASSLWVANQETQYF
>TRBJ2-5|few|TRBV6-2/TRBV6-3|TRBD2
TGTGCCAGCAACGGACTAGCGGGAGTTCAAGAGACCCAGTACTTC
CASNGLAGVQETQYF
>TRBJ2-2|.|TRBV7-3|TRBD2
TGTGCCAGCAGCTTAACACTAGCGGCAAACACCGGGGAGCTGTTTTTT
CASSLTLAANTGELFF
>TRBJ2-7|.|TRBV9|TRBD1
TGTGCCAGCAGCGTGAGACAGGGCCCATCCTACGAGCAGTACTTC
CASSVRQGPSYEQYF
>TRBJ1-3|.|TRBV14|.
TGTGCCAGCAGCCATTTCGGTTTGGGTTCCTCTGGAAACACCATATATTTT
CASSHFGLGSSGNTIYF
>TRBJ2-1|.|TRBV5-5|.
TGTGCCAGCAGCTTACCCCCAAGTAATGAGCAGTTCTTC
CASSLPPSNEQFF
>TRBJ2-3|.|TRBV7-8|.
TGTGCCAGCACCCTGGTAGTGGCCGTGGGAGATACGCAGTATTTT
CASTLVVAVGDTQYF
>TRBJ2-7|.|TRBV7-9|.
TGTGCCAGCAGGGATTATGCTCTCGAGCAGTACTTC
CASRDYALEQYF
>TRBJ2-7|.|TRBV20-1|.
TGCAGTGCTCTCCCCAGCGGAGACTACGAGCAGTACTTC
CSALPSGDYEQYF
>TRBJ1-5|.|TRBV28|.
TGTGCCAGCACCTCCGGGACATCTATCCAGCCCCAGCATTTT
CASTSGTSIQPQHF
>TRBJ1-1|.|TRBV27|.
TGTGCCAGCAAGAGGAACACTGAAGCTTTCTTT
CASKRNTEAFF
>TRBJ2-1|.|TRBV9|TRBD2
TGTGCCAGCAGCCCGAGACTAGCGGGGGCTTACAATGAGCAGTTCTTC
CASSPRLAGAYNEQFF
>TRBJ2-1|.|TRBV7-8|.
TGTGCCAGCAGCACCGGGACCGGGAGTAATGAGCAGTTCTTC
CASSTGTGSNEQFF
>TRBJ2-7|.|TRBV7-3|.
TGTGCCAGCAGCTTAACCGGCGGGGACTCCTACGAGCAGTACTTC
CASSLTGGDSYEQYF
>TRBJ1-1|.|TRBV27|TRBD1
TGTGCCAGCAGCATCCTGGGAGGGACAGGGTGGATGGACACTGAAGCTTTCTTT
CASSILGGTGWMDTEAFF
>TRBJ2-3|.|TRBV12-3/TRBV12-4|TRBD2
TGTGCCAGCAGTTTAGCGCCAAGACTAGCGGGAGTGGATACGCAGTATTTT
CASSLAPRLAGVDTQYF
>TRBJ1-1|few|TRBV2|TRBD1
TGTGCCAGCAGTCTGGGACAGGGGCTCACTGAAGCTTTCTTT
CASSLGQGLTEAFF
>TRBJ1-3|.|TRBV7-9|.
TGTGCCAGCAGCCAAGGAGGTGCTGGAAACACCATATATTTT
CASSQGGAGNTIYF
>TRBJ1-2|.|TRBV5-1|.
TGCGCCAGCAGCTTACTGGACAGTCAATATGGCTACACCTTC
CASSLLDSQYGYTF
>TRBJ2-2|.|TRBV5-4|TRBD1
TGTGCCAGCAGCTTGTGGGGGACAGGGAAAGCCGGGGAGCTGTTTTTT
CASSLWGTGKAGELFF
>TRBJ1-4|once|TRBV2|.
TGTGCCAGCGGCATCGGCATAACAACTAATGAAAAACTGTTTTTT
CASGIGITTNEKLFF
>TRBJ2-1|.|TRBV7-9|.
TGTGCCAGCAGCCTAGCGCCAAGAAATGAGCAGTTCTTC
CASSLAPRNEQFF
>TRBJ2-2|.|TRBV2|.
TGTGCCAGCAGTGAAGAAGGGGTAATCGGGGAGCTGTTTTTT
CASSEEGVIGELFF
>TRBJ1-5|.|TRBV9|TRBD1
TGTGCCAGCAGCGTAGGGACAGGGATGAATCAGCCCCAGCATTTT
CASSVGTGMNQPQHF